This T cell receptor beta chain was identified during a study of cytomegalovirus exposure and HLA in healthy donors. The overall study: A subsequent analysis reported that the 110 or so validation repertoires were produced on the same platform that had also been used for the roughly 670 first-cohort repertoires.

Profiled with immunoSEQ multiplex PCR; TCRdb holds only in-frame clones, not every one. The sample contains under 200,000 clones, about 89% of which appear only once. General study findings and limits: The majority of TCR sequences were rare, yet some public TCRs appeared in many donors. Accounts indicate the classifier identified cytomegalovirus status with strong specificity and sensitivity. A few of the chains that were CMV-associated were confirmed in vitro to be specific for CMV antigens.

Notes on this clone: Its antigen is undetermined.

The sequence came from a woman in her late teens or twenties in good health and CMV-seropositive. Sample: PBMCs.

CDR3 region: CASKGLASGNYNEQFF. The CDR3 coding sequence is TGTGCCAGCAAGGGGCTGGCTAGCGGGAACTACAATGAGCAGTTCTTC. This rearrangement joins TRBV28 to TRBJ2-1; 9 nucleotides align to TRBD2. V dropped 7 bases and J dropped 3; count of bases not matched to a gene: 10. The CDR3 sequence is 16 residues long. The germline gives CDR1 MDHEN, CDR2 SYDVKM.